The entry that follows covers one T cell receptor beta chain sequence. The data belong to a study of response to subunit inactivated influenza vaccine. The CDR3 spans 14 residues. The ends lost 6 bases at V and 1 base at J; junction bases unmatched: 5. TCRdb re-called the RT-PCR reads through MiXCR, storing one row per CDR3 protein. This sample has about 500,000 distinct CDR3 sequences, with 16% found just once. This specimen was CD4+ T cells sorted from PBMCs, taken less than 30 months after vaccination. The rearrangement links TRBV12-3 or TRBV12-4 to TRBJ1-1, with 7 bases that match TRBD1. This TCR was sampled from a man aged 45-69 years who received an inactivated influenza vaccine. CDR3 sequence reads: CASRPGQRNTEAFF. As DNA, the CDR3 is TGTGCCAGCAGGCCGGGACAGAGGAACACTGAAGCTTTCTTT.